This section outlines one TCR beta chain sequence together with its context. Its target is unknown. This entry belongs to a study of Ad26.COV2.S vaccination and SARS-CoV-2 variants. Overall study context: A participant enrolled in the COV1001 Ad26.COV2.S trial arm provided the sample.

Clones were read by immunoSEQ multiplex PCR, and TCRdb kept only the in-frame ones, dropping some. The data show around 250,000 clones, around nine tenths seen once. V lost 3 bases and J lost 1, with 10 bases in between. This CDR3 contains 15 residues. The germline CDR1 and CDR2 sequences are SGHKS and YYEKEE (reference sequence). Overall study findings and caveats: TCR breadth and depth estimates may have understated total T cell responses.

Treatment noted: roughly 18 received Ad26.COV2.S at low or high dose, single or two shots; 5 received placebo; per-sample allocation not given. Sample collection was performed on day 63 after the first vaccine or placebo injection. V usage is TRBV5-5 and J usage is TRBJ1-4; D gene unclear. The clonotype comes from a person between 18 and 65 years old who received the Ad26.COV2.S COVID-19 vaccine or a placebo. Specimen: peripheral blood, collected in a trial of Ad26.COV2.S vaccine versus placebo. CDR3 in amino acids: CASSSTSRTNEKLFF. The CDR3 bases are TGTGCCAGCAGCTCTACCTCCAGAACTAATGAAAAACTGTTTTTT.